Shown below are 32 T cell receptor beta chains from a single sample sequenced in a study of response to subunit inactivated influenza vaccine. In TCRdb, the RT-PCR reads were re-called with MiXCR into one record per CDR3 protein. This sample has hundreds of thousands of distinct CDR3 sequences, with about a fifth found just once. The sequencing used PBMCs from blood, collected more than 4 days after vaccination. The origin of the receptors is a man over 45 who received an inactivated influenza vaccine.

This clonotype came up a few times. The CDR3: CASSLPNQETQYF. CDR3 DNA: TGTGCCAGCAGTTTACCGAACCAAGAGACCCAGTACTTC. The J gene is TRBJ2-5, the V gene TRBV12-3 or TRBV12-4; unclear D gene. V was clipped by 2 bases and J by 0 bases, with 4 bases between them. The CDR3 extends over 13 amino acids.

The chain has TRBV24-1 and TRBJ1-2; D call uncertain. V was clipped by 1 base and J by 9 bases, with 11 bases between them. The CDR3 runs 13 residues. Per the germline V gene, CDR1 is KGHDR and CDR2 is SFDVKD. CDR3 nucleotides: TGTGCCACCAGTGATTTTCCTGTTGTCAGCTACACCTTC. Translated: CATSDFPVVSYTF.

A few counts support this clonotype. The J gene is TRBJ2-3, the V gene TRBV20-1; D possibly corresponds to TRBD1 (6 bases). The CDR3 is made up of 17 amino acids. The V end lost 2 bases, the J end lost 0 bases, and 18 bases lay between the germline ends. Germline V lookup: CDR1 DFQATT, CDR2 SNEGSKA (reference sequence). The CDR3 region has the DNA TGCAGTGCTAGACCAACAGGGTCCTACTATAGCACAGATACGCAGTATTTT. Its protein product is CSARPTGSYYSTDTQYF.

This clonotype has just a few counts. This chain links TRBV29-1 with TRBJ2-5; D perhaps matches TRBD2 (5 bases). This CDR3 has 13 amino acids. V lost 3 bases and J 3 bases, leaving 11 bases between the germline ends. CDR1 is SQVTM and CDR2 is ANQGSEA in the germline V gene. As DNA, the CDR3 is TGCAGCGTTGAGGGTCGGGGAGAAGAGACCCAGTACTTC. Translating gives CSVEGRGEETQYF.

The table lists this clonotype with a few counts. The gene calls are TRBV6-5 and TRBJ1-1; tentative D call: TRBD1 (6 bases). The germline gives CDR1 MNHEY, CDR2 SVGAGI. V gave up 2 bases and J gave up 4 bases, with 14 bases separating them. The CDR3 contains 15 residues. CDR3 DNA: TGTGCCAGCAGTTACCAGGGGCAGGGACGCACTGAAGCTTTCTTT. It translates to CASSYQGQGRTEAFF.

V and J are TRBV11-1 and TRBJ2-2; 11 bases map to TRBD2. The CDR3 is 19 amino acids. V was clipped by 5 bases and J by 6 bases; unmatched bases: 17. Germline V gene data show CDR1 as SGHAT and CDR2 as FQDESV (reference sequence). The CDR3 DNA follows: TGTGCCAGCAGCGCAAAGTCCGGGACTAGCGGCGGAGGGGCCGGGGAGCTGTTTTTT. Amino acids: CASSAKSGTSGGGAGELFF.

Many counts were recorded for this clonotype. This chain uses TRBV12-3 or TRBV12-4 with TRBJ2-1; TRBD2 agrees at 8 bases. This CDR3 contains 15 residues. J lost 3 bases, V lost 1 base, and 2 bases had no gene match. CDR3: CASSLGSGVYNEQFF. In DNA, the CDR3 is TGTGCCAGCAGTTTAGGTAGCGGGGTCTACAATGAGCAGTTCTTC.

This clonotype occurred many times. The chain has TRBV5-1 and TRBJ1-2, with a tentative D call TRBD1 (5 bases). The CDR3 is made up of 15 amino acids. Trimming took off 4 bases at V and 5 bases at J, with 18 bases between the two ends. Looked up from germline, CDR1 is SGHRS and CDR2 is YFSETQ. The CDR3 protein is CASSRAGGYDYGYTF. The DNA for the CDR3 is TGCGCCAGCAGCAGAGCGGGGGGTTACGATTATGGCTACACCTTC.

This clonotype was seen a handful of times. The chain has TRBV18 and TRBJ1-1; 9 bases align to TRBD1. Looked up from germline, CDR1 is KGHSH and CDR2 is LQKENI. Trimming removed 3 bases from V and 11 bases from J; junction bases left unmatched: 4. This CDR3 spans 12 amino acids. CDR3 coding DNA: TGTGCCAGCTCACCCGGACAGGGGACCGCTTTCTTT. Encoded protein: CASSPGQGTAFF.

The V gene is TRBV9, the J gene TRBJ2-3; unclear D gene. The ends were cut back, 2 bases at V and 0 bases at J, with 7 bases in the middle. The CDR3 consists of 14 residues. Germline CDR1 and CDR2: SGDLS and YYNGEE. CDR3 DNA sequence: TGTGCCAGCAGCGTTACGCTAAGCACAGATACGCAGTATTTT. Protein product: CASSVTLSTDTQYF.

V is TRBV4-1 and J is TRBJ2-7, with D possibly TRBD1 on 6 matching bases. The ends were cut back, 0 bases at V and 0 bases at J, with 9 bases in the middle. The CDR3 runs 15 residues. The germline CDR1 and CDR2 sequences are MGHRA and YSYEKL. CDR3 protein: CASSQERGSSYEQYF. The CDR3 DNA sequence: TGCGCCAGCAGCCAAGAGAGGGGGTCCTCCTACGAGCAGTACTTC.

Many counts were recorded for this clonotype. This chain links TRBV12-3 or TRBV12-4 with TRBJ2-7; 9 bases are a match to TRBD2. V shed 6 bases and J 2 bases; nucleotides not matched to a gene: 5. The CDR3 extends over 14 amino acids. CDR3 sequence: CASSQRGAPYEQYF. For the CDR3, the DNA is TGTGCCAGCAGCCAGCGGGGGGCCCCCTACGAGCAGTACTTC.

There are a few counts of this clonotype. The rearrangement links TRBV10-3 to TRBJ2-5; D tentatively reads TRBD1 or TRBD2 (5 bases each). V lost 4 bases and J 7 bases, leaving 13 bases between the germline ends. The CDR3 length is 13 residues. Germline V gene sequence: CDR1 ENHRY, CDR2 SYGVKD. The CDR3 loop is CAISGLGDVTQYF. The CDR3 DNA is TGTGCCATCAGTGGATTGGGGGATGTGACCCAGTACTTC.

This clonotype was observed a handful of times. The chain employs TRBV12-3 or TRBV12-4 and TRBJ2-7; D may be TRBD1 (8 bases). The ends were cut back, 7 bases at V and 2 bases at J, with 18 bases in the middle. This CDR3 is 15 amino acids long. The CDR3 is CASTRAGQEPYEQYF. The CDR3 coding sequence is TGTGCCAGCACCAGAGCGGGACAGGAGCCCTACGAGCAGTACTTC.

The genes are TRBV18 and TRBJ2-7; D call uncertain. The V end was cut by 4 bases, the J end by 1 base, with 11 bases between. This CDR3 has 14 amino acids. In germline, CDR1 is KGHSH, CDR2 LQKENI. The CDR3: CASSLVIGSYEQYF. The CDR3 DNA reads TGTGCCAGCTCACTAGTGATTGGGTCCTACGAGCAGTACTTC.

V is TRBV6-1 and J is TRBJ1-5, with TRBD1 identical over 11 bases. Trimming took 7 bases from V and 2 from J; bases not matched to a gene: 10. CDR1 is MNHNS and CDR2 is SASEGT in the germline V gene. The CDR3 length is 17 residues. In DNA, the CDR3 is TGTGCCAGCATCCAGGACAGGGGGCTGCTGGGCAATCAGCCCCAGCATTTT. Its protein is CASIQDRGLLGNQPQHF.

Many counts were recorded for this clonotype. The CDR3 protein is CASSSARGTDTQYF. Here the CDR3 DNA reads TGTGCCAGCAGCTCCGCCCGTGGCACAGATACGCAGTATTTT. The rearrangement links TRBV7-2 to TRBJ2-3; D not certain. The CDR3 covers 14 residues. The germline V gene has CDR1 SGHTA and CDR2 FQGNSA. The V end was cut by 4 bases, the J end by 1 base, with 9 bases between.

This clonotype was seen ten or more times. The chain uses TRBV29-1 and TRBJ1-2, with 9 bases identical to TRBD1. The length of the CDR3 is 13 residues. V lost 6 bases to trimming and J lost 1 base; unmatched junction nucleotides: 3. Germline values: CDR1 SQVTM, CDR2 ANQGSEA. The CDR3 is CSVDRGSNYGYTF. CDR3 sequence (DNA): TGCAGCGTCGACAGGGGGAGTAACTATGGCTACACCTTC.

For this clonotype: An end of the junction differs from the germline gene, which may be a read error. The rearrangement joins TRBV7-9 to TRBJ2-1, with D perhaps TRBD2 (5 bases). The CDR3 contains 13 residues. CDR1 SEHNR and CDR2 FQNEAQ come from the germline V gene (reference sequence). CDR3 residues: CGSSLSRLSEQFF. The CDR3 DNA reads as TGTGGCAGCAGCTTATCGAGACTAAGTGAGCAGTTCTTC.

The V and J genes are TRBV12-3 or TRBV12-4 and TRBJ2-1, with TRBD2 matching over 15 bases. There are 15 residues in the CDR3. V trimming: 4 bases; J trimming: 10 bases; junction bases outside the gene matches: 5. DNA of the CDR3: TGTGCCAGCAGTTCCGGACTAGCGGGAGGGAGGGAGCAGTTCTTC. Translating gives CASSSGLAGGREQFF.

Here the CDR3 DNA reads TGTGCCAGCAGCTTAGCTCTCAGAAGCGGGGGACACGAGCAGTACTTC. It yields the protein CASSLALRSGGHEQYF. The chain couples TRBV7-9 to TRBJ2-7; TRBD2 matches at 8 bases. Germline CDR1 and CDR2: SEHNR and FQNEAQ (reference sequence). CDR3 length: 16 amino acids. V was pared by 0 bases and J by 5 bases, with 9 bases of the junction left unmatched.

Only one count was recorded for this clonotype. V usage is TRBV6-2 or TRBV6-3 and J usage is TRBJ2-1, with TRBD2 identical over 9 bases. V lost 6 bases, J lost 2 bases, and 5 bases stayed unmatched. From germline, CDR1 is MNHEY and CDR2 SVGEGT. There are 15 residues in the CDR3. The CDR3 DNA sequence: TGTGCCAGCAGGCCTAGCGGGGCGGCCTACAATGAGCAGTTCTTC. As protein: CASRPSGAAYNEQFF.

The sample holds a few counts of this clonotype. The chain has TRBV5-1 and TRBJ2-7, with 10 nucleotides matching TRBD1. Germline V gene lookup returns CDR1 SGHRS and CDR2 YFSETQ. The CDR3 covers 17 residues. V was pared by 4 bases and J by 2 bases, with 12 bases of the junction left unmatched. This CDR3 reads CASSLSRDRGTAYEQYF. The CDR3 nucleotides read TGCGCCAGCAGCCTGTCCCGGGACAGGGGAACGGCCTACGAGCAGTACTTC.

This clonotype was seen many times. V gene TRBV21-1 combines with J gene TRBJ1-2; the table's TRBD1 call for D was not verified on the DNA. TRBV21-1 is labeled a pseudogene. The CDR3 is 15 residues long. The CDR3 DNA reads TGTGCCAGCAGCATTCGACCCCGGGACAGCTATGGCTACACCTTC. It yields the protein CASSIRPRDSYGYTF.

J is TRBJ2-1 and V is TRBV6-2 or TRBV6-3; D ambiguous. Trimming removed 7 bases from V and 10 bases from J, with 11 bases in between. This CDR3 is built from 11 residues. Per germline, CDR1 MNHEY and CDR2 SVGEGT. The CDR3 bases are TGTGCCAGCACCCATGTGGGGGAGCAGTTCTTC. Translating it yields CASTHVGEQFF.

This clonotype was observed a handful of times. This chain joins TRBV5-1 and TRBJ1-6; 8 nucleotides align to TRBD1. The V gene's germline CDR1 is SGHRS and CDR2 YFSETQ. The ends lost 3 bases at V and 7 bases at J; junction bases unmatched: 3. This CDR3 is built from 14 residues. CDR3 nucleotides: TGCGCCAGCAGCTGGGGACAGGAAAATTCACCCCTCCACTTT. Amino acids: CASSWGQENSPLHF.

Only a few counts were recorded for this clonotype. This CDR3 reads CSARDLRGDSAIQYF. The CDR3 DNA is TGCAGTGCTAGAGATCTGAGAGGGGACAGTGCCATTCAGTACTTC. The chain has TRBV20-1 and TRBJ2-4, with 7 bases matching TRBD1. The CDR3 spans 15 residues. With 0 bases clipped from V and 9 bases from J, the junction kept 11 bases outside the gene matches. CDR1 is DFQATT, CDR2 SNEGSKA, per germline (reference sequence).

The V gene is TRBV10-3, the J gene TRBJ2-2; tentative D call: TRBD1 (5 bases). The CDR3 runs 16 residues. Deletions cut 3 bases from V and 4 bases from J, with 15 bases between. Germline V gene lookup returns CDR1 ENHRY and CDR2 SYGVKD. The CDR3 DNA sequence: TGTGCCATCAGTGAAAATAAGGCAGGGCCCACCGGGGAGCTGTTTTTT. Protein: CAISENKAGPTGELFF.

Here the CDR3 DNA reads TGTGCCAGCAGTACACCGACTGTGGGGTATGGCTACACCTTC. Translated: CASSTPTVGYGYTF. The chain recombines TRBV28 with TRBJ1-2; D is uncertain. Trimming removed 5 bases at V and 5 bases at J, with 15 bases between. The length of the CDR3 is 14 residues. CDR1 is MDHEN and CDR2 is SYDVKM in the germline V gene.

The V call is TRBV6-5, the J call TRBJ2-5, with no clear D. The CDR3 totals 14 residues. Germline V gene data show CDR1 as MNHEY and CDR2 as SVGAGI. V lost 2 bases and J lost 2, with 9 bases in between. As DNA, the CDR3 is TGTGCCAGCAGTTACCTGACACAACAAGAGACCCAGTACTTC. Its translation: CASSYLTQQETQYF.

This clonotype was counted only a few times. The chain joins TRBV20-1 to TRBJ2-7, with D possibly matching TRBD2 (5 bases). From germline, CDR1 is DFQATT and CDR2 SNEGSKA (reference sequence). This CDR3 region has 16 residues. Trimming took 0 bases from V and 0 from J, leaving 15 bases between them. The CDR3 region has the DNA TGCAGTGCTAGAGATACCACCGGGGTAAGCTCCTACGAGCAGTACTTC. Its protein is CSARDTTGVSSYEQYF.

This clonotype was seen many times. The chain recombines TRBV5-1 with TRBJ1-1; TRBD1 might be the D (5 bases). Germline V gene data show CDR1 as SGHRS and CDR2 as YFSETQ. V dropped 0 bases and J dropped 5 bases, with 11 bases sitting between them. The CDR3 runs 14 residues. The CDR3 loop is CASSLDSRGTEAFF. The CDR3 DNA is TGCGCCAGCAGCTTGGACAGCCGGGGGACTGAAGCTTTCTTT.